This TCR beta chain was identified in a study of long-term antiretroviral therapy in people with HIV. CDR1 SGHRS and CDR2 YFSETQ come from the germline V gene. This CDR3 has 16 amino acids. Deletions cut 8 bases from V and 0 bases from J, with 18 bases between. With survey level as its setting, the immunoSEQ assay was v3.0. Generated by immunoSEQ multiplex PCR, the TCRdb table keeps only in-frame clones and is missing some. The sample contains tens of thousands of clones, 60% to 75% of which appear only once. The specimen was unsorted PBMCs, collected 3 years after starting antiretroviral therapy. The chain uses TRBV5-1 and TRBJ1-3, with a tentative D call TRBD1 (5 bases). The sequence derives from a middle-aged man with HIV. The chain's CDR3 is CASQTGGGISGNTIYF. In DNA, the CDR3 is TGCGCCAGTCAGACCGGGGGGGGAATCTCTGGAAACACCATATATTTT.